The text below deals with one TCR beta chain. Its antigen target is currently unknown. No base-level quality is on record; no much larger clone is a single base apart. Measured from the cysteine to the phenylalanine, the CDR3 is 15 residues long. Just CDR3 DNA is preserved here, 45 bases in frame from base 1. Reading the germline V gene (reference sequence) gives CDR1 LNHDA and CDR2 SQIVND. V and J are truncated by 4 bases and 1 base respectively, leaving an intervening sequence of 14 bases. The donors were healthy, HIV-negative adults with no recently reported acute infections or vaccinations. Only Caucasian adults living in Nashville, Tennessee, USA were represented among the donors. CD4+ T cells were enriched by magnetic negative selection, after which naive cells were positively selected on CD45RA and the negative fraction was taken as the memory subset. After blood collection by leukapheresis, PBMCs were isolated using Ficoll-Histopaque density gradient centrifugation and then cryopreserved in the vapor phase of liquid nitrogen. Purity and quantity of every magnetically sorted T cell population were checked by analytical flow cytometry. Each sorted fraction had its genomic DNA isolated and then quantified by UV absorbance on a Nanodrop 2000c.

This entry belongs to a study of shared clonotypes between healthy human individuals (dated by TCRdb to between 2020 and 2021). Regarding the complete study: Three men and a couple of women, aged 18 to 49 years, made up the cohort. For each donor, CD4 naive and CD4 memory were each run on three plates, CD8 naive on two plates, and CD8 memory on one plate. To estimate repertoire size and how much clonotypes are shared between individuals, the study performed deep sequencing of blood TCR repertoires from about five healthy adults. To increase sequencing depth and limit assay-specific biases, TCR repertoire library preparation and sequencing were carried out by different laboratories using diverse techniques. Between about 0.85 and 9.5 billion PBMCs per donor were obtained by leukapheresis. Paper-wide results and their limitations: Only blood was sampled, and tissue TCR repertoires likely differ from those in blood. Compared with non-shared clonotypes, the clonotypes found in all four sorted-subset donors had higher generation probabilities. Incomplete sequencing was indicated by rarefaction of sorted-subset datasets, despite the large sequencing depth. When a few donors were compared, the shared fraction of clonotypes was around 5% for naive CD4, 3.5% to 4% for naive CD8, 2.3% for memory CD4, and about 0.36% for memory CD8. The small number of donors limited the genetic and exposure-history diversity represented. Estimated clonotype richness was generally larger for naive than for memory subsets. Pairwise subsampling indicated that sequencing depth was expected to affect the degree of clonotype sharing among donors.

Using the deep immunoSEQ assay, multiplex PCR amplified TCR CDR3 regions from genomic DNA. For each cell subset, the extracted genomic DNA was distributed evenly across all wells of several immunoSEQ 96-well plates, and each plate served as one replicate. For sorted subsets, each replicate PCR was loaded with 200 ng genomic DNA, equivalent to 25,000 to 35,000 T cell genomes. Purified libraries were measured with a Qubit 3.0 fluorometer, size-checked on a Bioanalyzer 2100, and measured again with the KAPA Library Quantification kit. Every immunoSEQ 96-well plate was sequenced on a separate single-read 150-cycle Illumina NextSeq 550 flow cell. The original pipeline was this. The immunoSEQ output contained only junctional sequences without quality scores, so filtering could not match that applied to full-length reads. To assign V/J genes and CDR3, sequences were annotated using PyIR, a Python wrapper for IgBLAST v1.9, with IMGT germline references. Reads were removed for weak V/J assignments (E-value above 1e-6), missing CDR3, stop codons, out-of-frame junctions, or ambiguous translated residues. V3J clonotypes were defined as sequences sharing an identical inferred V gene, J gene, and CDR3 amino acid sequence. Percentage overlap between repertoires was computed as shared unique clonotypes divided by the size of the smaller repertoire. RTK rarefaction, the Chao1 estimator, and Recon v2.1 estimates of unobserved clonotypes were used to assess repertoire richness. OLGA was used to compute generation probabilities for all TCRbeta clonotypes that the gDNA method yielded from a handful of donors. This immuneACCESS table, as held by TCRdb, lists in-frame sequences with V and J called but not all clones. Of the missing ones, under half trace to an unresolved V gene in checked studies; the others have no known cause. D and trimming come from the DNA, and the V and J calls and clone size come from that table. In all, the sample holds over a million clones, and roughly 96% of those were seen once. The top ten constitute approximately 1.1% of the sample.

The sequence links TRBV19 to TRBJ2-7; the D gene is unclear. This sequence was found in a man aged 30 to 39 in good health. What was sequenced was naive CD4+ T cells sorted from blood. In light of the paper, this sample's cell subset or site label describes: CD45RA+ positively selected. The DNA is TGTGCCAGTAGTACGACCGGATTAAATTCCTACGAGCAGTACTTC. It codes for CASSTTGLNSYEQYF.